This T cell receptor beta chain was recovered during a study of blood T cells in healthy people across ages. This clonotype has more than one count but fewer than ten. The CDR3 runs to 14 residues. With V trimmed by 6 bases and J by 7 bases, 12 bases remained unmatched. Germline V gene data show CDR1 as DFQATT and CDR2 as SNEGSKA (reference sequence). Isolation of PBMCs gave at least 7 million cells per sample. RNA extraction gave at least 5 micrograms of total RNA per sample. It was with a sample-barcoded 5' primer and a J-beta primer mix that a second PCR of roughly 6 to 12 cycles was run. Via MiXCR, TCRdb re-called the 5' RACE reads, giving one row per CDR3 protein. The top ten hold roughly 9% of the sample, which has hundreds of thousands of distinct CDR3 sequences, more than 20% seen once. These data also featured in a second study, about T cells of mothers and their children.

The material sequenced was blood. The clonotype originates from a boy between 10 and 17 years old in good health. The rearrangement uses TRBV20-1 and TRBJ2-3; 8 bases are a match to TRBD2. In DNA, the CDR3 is TGCAGTGCCCCACTAGCGGCAGAGGGAAATACGCAGTATTTT. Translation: CSAPLAAEGNTQYF.